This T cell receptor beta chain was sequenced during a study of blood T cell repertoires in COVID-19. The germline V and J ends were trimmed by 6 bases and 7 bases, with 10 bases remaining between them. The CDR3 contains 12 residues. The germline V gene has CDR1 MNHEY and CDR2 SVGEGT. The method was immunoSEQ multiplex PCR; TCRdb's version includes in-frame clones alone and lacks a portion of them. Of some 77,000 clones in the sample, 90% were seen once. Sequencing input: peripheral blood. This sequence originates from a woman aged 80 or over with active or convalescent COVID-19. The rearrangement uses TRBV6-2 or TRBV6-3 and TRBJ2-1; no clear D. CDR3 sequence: CASSFTQNEQFF. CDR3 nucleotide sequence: TGTGCCAGCAGCTTTACCCAGAATGAGCAGTTCTTC.